The T cell receptor (beta chain) under discussion was sequenced for a study of CD8+CD57+ T cells in acquired aplastic anemia. The TCR beta profiling, which covered VDJ combination and CDR3 sequence, was carried out using genomic DNA as the template. TCRdb used MiXCR to reprocess the reads, holding one entry per CDR3 protein. The table includes 250,000 to 350,000 distinct CDR3 sequences, approximately 58% detected once. V dropped 4 bases and J dropped 2 bases, with 17 bases sitting between them. Germline values: CDR1 SNHLY, CDR2 FYNNEI. This CDR3 region has 16 residues. The patients chosen for sequencing had shown expansion of CD8+CD57+ cells (detected by flow cytometry).

The sample taken for sequencing was sorted CD4+, CD8+, or CD8+CD57+ T cells (not recorded which) from PBMCs. The rearrangement joins TRBV2 to TRBJ1-2, with D hard to call. This TCR came from a human donor with aplastic anemia. CDR3 amino acids: CASSAMVFGVNYGYTF. The CDR3 nucleotides are TGTGCCAGCAGTGCCATGGTTTTCGGAGTCAACTATGGCTACACCTTC.